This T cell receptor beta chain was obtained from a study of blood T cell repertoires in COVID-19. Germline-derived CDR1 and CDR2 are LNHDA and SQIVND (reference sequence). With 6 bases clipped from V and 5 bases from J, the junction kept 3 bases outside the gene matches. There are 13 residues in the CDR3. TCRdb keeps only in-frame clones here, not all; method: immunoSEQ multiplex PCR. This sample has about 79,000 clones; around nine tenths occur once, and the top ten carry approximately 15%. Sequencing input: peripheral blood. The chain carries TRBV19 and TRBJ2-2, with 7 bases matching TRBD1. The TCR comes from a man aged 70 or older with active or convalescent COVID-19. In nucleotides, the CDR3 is TGTGCCAGTAGCCCGACAGGGACCGGGGAGCTGTTTTTT. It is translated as CASSPTGTGELFF.